The present T cell receptor beta chain was sequenced within a study of shared clonotypes between healthy human individuals. Study findings and constraints: Larger estimated richness was generally recorded for naive subsets relative to memory subsets.

Here immunoSEQ multiplex PCR was the method, and the copy in TCRdb shows in-frame clones only, minus some. This sample yields roughly 2,300,000 clones, of which 80% to 95% are seen a single time; around 0.4% belongs to the top ten. CDR1 and CDR2 (germline): SGHDT, YYEEEE. V was pared by 4 bases and J by 7 bases, with 16 bases of the junction left unmatched. CDR3 size: 16 residues. Turning to this clone: Its antigen is undetermined.

The chain links TRBV5-6 to TRBJ2-7, with 8 bases that match TRBD1. Input material: naive CD4+ T cells from PBMCs. Documented subset: CD45RA+ positively selected. This receptor was identified in a man aged 18-30 years in good health. Some clones in this sample may be carry-over from other donors' samples. In DNA form, the CDR3 reads TGTGCCAGCAGCCCAAGGCTGACAGGGGCGTTCGTGGAGCAGTACTTC. Translating it yields CASSPRLTGAFVEQYF.